The clone carrying this T cell receptor beta chain was observed a handful of times. Its specificity is unknown. The sample originates from a study of human T cells and chemical hapten exposure. Time point noted: patch test 1, 2 weeks after DPC sensitization. The treatment denotes: therapeutic diphenylcyclopropenone sensitization with weekly scalp DPC. Overall study results and limits: Controls had significantly fewer large CDR3 similarity clusters than were formed by expanded TCRs.

Germline CDR1 SGDLS, CDR2 YYNGEE. The CDR3 extends over 16 amino acids. J lost 0 bases, V lost 4 bases, and 6 bases had no gene match. Each CDR3 protein gets one entry after TCRdb re-called the RACE reads with MiXCR. The sample holds about 120,000 distinct CDR3 sequences, roughly 15% seen once. Sequencing was performed on whole blood, taken in connection with sensitization to the hapten diphenylcyclopropenone (DPC). The V and J genes are TRBV9 and TRBJ1-2, with 10 bases aligning to TRBD1. The source is a man aged 18-30 years with alopecia areata. Some clones in this sample may be carry-over from other donors' samples. CDR3: CASSSGQGVPNYGYTF. For the CDR3, the DNA is TGTGCCAGCAGCTCCGGACAGGGGGTTCCTAACTATGGCTACACCTTC.